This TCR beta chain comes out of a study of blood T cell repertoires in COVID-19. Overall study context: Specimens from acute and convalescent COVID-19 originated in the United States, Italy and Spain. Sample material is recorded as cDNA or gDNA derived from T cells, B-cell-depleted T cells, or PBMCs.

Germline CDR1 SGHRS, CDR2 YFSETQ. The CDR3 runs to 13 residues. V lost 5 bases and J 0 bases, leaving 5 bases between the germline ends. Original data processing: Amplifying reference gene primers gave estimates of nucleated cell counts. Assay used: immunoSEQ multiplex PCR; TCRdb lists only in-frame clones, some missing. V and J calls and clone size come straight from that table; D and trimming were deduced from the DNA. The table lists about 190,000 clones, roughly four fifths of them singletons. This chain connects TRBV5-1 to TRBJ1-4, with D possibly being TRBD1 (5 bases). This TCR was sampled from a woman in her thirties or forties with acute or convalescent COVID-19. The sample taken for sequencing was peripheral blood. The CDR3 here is CASRTATNEKLFF. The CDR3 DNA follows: TGCGCCAGCAGGACAGCAACTAATGAAAAACTGTTTTTT.